These 5 T cell receptor beta chains were all obtained from the same sample, sequenced in a study of early T cells in non-severe SARS-CoV-2 infection (dated by TCRdb to about 2021). Library preparation was by 5' RACE. The sample was run on a NextSeq 500. TCRdb reprocessed the public reads (quality trimming at Q25 with fastp, clone calling with MiXCR) and kept in-frame beta chains. Each CDR3 protein appears once, grouped with its most common genes and DNA. In all, the sample holds 70,000 or so distinct CDR3 sequences, and 9.5% to 15% of those were seen once. About 1.7% of the sample is taken by the ten largest. The specimen sequenced was whole blood. Every receptor here comes from an adult who was a healthcare worker with PCR-confirmed SARS-CoV-2 infection or an uninfected control (not recorded which).

This clonotype was seen a few times. V usage is TRBV6-6 and J usage is TRBJ2-4, with 11 bases that match TRBD2. CDR3 length: 18 amino acids. Looked up from germline, CDR1 is MNHNY and CDR2 is SVGAGI (reference sequence). J gave up 0 bases and V 5 bases, and 9 bases lay outside the gene matches. The CDR3 sequence: CASSGLAGGDLAKNIQYF. The CDR3 nucleotides are TGTGCCAGCAGTGGCCTAGCGGGGGGTGATCTAGCCAAAAACATTCAGTACTTC.

The chain recombines TRBV7-9 with TRBJ2-3; the match to TRBD2 covers 8 bases. The germline CDR1 and CDR2 sequences are SEHNR and FQNEAQ (reference sequence). J was trimmed by 0 bases and V by 5 bases; bases with no gene match: 7. The CDR3 covers 16 residues. The CDR3 DNA is TGTGCCAGCAGCCGACGGGGGGGCCTGAGCACAGATACGCAGTATTTT. Protein product: CASSRRGGLSTDTQYF.

The chain is built from TRBV27 and TRBJ2-5, with D uncertain. V was pared by 6 bases and J by 5 bases, with 16 bases between. Germline CDR1 and CDR2: MNHEY and SMNVEV (reference sequence). The CDR3 has 14 residues. The CDR3 DNA sequence: TGTGCCAGCAGCCGTAACGGGTTGGGGGAGACCCAGTACTTC. It specifies CASSRNGLGETQYF.

The chain couples TRBV11-1 to TRBJ2-1, with 7 bases that match TRBD1. This CDR3 region has 13 residues. The junction had 7 bases not matched to a gene; V was cut back by 5 bases and J by 9 bases. The germline V gene has CDR1 SGHAT and CDR2 FQDESV (reference sequence). The CDR3 region is CASSNTDRVEQFF. Here the CDR3 DNA reads TGTGCCAGCAGCAACACCGACAGGGTTGAGCAGTTCTTC.

This clonotype has a count of ten or more. V and J are TRBV10-1 and TRBJ2-1, with 8 bases lining up with TRBD1. The CDR3 is 15 residues long. In germline, CDR1 is WNHNN, CDR2 SYGVQD (reference sequence). The V segment lost 6 bases and the J segment 3 bases; nucleotides outside the gene matches: 7. CDR3 nucleotides: TGCGCCAGCAGCCCCGGACAGGGTAACTACAATGAGCAGTTCTTC. Translating it yields CASSPGQGNYNEQFF.